The rows below give T cell receptor beta chains drawn from one sample of a study of PD-1 blockade in classical Hodgkin lymphoma. Sequencing was performed with immunoSEQ multiplex PCR; in TCRdb, only in-frame clones are kept and a portion is missing. The sample has tens of thousands of clones, around 89% seen once. The sample was peripheral blood mononuclear cells (PBMCs), taken at baseline. These receptor sequences come from a human donor with classical Hodgkin lymphoma. Each CDR3 is given with its conserved first and last residue.

v_gene,j_gene,CDR3aa
TRBV12-5,TRBJ2-5,CASGSRLQETQYF
TRBV25-1,TRBJ2-3,CASSYGGALTDTQYF
TRBV4-1,TRBJ2-7,CASSPRPAYEQYF
TRBV6-6,TRBJ2-3,CASNPGVAGSTDTQYF
TRBV7-9,TRBJ2-3,CAAKVREPDTQYF
TRBV11-2,TRBJ1-5,CASSLGAAANQPQHF
TRBV11-2,TRBJ1-1,CASSLEAQSNTEAFF
TRBV28,TRBJ1-6,CASRTNSPLHF
TRBV18,TRBJ1-2,CASSRYVGGAYGYTF
TRBV13,TRBJ1-2,CASSSNLITANYGYTF